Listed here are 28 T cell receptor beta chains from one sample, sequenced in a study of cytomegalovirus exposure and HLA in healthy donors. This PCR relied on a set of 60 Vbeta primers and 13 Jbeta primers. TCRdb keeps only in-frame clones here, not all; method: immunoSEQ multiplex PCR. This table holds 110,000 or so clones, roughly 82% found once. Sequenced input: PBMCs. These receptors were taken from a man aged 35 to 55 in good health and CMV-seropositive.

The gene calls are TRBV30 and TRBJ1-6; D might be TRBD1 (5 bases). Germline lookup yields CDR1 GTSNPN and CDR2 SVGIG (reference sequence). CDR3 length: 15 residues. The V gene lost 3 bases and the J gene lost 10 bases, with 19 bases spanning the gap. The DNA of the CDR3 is TGTGCCTGGAGCCCAATTACCGGGGGTGGATCACCCCTCCACTTT. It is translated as CAWSPITGGGSPLHF.

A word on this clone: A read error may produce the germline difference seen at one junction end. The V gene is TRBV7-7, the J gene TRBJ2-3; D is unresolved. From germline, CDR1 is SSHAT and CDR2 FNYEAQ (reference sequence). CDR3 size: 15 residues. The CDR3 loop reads CASSLALGTGDTQYF. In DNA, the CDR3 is TGTGCTAGCAGCTTAGCTCTAGGAACCGGAGATACGCAGTATTTT.

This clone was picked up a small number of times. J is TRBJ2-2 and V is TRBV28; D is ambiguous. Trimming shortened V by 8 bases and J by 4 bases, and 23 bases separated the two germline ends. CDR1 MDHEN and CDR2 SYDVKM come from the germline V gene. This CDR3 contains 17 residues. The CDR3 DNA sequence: TGTGCCAGCCGCAGCCAGGTCCTCACATGGCGCACCGGGGAGCTGTTTTTT. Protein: CASRSQVLTWRTGELFF.

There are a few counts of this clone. CDR3 nucleotide sequence: TGTGCCAGCAGCTTCCCACAGACTAACACAGATACGCAGTATTTT. Translated: CASSFPQTNTDTQYF. The chain couples TRBV5-4 to TRBJ2-3, with a possible D match to TRBD2 (5 bases). This CDR3 spans 15 amino acids. The V end lost 2 bases, the J end lost 2 bases, and 12 bases lay between the germline ends. Germline lookup yields CDR1 SGHNT and CDR2 YYREEE (reference sequence).

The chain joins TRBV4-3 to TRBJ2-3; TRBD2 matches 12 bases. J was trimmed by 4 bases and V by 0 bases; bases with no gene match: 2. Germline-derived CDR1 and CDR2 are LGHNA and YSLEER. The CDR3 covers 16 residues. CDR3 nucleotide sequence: TGCGCCAGCAGCCAAGAGACTAGCGGGGGAGCAGATACGCAGTATTTT. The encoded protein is CASSQETSGGADTQYF.

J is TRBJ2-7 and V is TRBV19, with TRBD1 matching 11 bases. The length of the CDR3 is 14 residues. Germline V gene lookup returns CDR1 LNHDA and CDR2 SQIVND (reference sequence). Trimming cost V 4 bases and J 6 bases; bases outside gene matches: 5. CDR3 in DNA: TGTGCCAGTAGTACGGACAGGGGGCGATCCGAGCAGTACTTC. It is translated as CASSTDRGRSEQYF. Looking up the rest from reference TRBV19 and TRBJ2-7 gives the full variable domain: DGGITQSPKYLFRKEGQNVTLSCEQNLNHDAMYWYRQDPGQGLRLIYYSQIVNDFQKGDIAEGYSVSREKKESFPLTVTSAQKNPTAFYLCASSTDRGRSEQYFGPGTRLTVT.

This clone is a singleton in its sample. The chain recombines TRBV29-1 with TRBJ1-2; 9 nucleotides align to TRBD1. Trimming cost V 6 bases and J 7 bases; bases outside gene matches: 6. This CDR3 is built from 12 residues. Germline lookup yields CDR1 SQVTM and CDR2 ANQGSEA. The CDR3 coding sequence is TGCAGCGTGGAACAGGGGGCAGGTGGCTACACCTTC. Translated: CSVEQGAGGYTF.

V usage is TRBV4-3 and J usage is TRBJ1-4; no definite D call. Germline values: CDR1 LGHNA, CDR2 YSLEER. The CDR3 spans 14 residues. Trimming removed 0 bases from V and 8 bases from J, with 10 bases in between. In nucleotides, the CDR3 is TGCGCCAGCAGCCAAGAGAACACCAAGGAAAAACTGTTTTTT. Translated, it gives CASSQENTKEKLFF.

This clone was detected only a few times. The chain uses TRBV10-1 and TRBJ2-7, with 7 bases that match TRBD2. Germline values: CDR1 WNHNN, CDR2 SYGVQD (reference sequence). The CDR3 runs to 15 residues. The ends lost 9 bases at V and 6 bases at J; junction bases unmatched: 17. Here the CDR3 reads CARPPGGGSSGEQYF. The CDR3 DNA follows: TGCGCCAGGCCCCCGGGCGGGGGTAGTTCCGGCGAGCAGTACTTC.

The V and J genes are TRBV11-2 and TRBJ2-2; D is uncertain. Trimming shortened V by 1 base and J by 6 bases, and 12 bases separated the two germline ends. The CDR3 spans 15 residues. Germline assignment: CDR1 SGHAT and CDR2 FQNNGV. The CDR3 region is CASSLGRQASGELFF. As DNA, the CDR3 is TGTGCCAGCAGCTTAGGCCGCCAGGCCTCCGGGGAGCTGTTTTTT.

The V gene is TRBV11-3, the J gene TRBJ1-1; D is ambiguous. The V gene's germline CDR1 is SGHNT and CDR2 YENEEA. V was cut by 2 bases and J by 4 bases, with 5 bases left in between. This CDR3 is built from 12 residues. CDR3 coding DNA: TGTGCCAGCAGCTTATCTAGCACTGAAGCTTTCTTT. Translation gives CASSLSSTEAFF.

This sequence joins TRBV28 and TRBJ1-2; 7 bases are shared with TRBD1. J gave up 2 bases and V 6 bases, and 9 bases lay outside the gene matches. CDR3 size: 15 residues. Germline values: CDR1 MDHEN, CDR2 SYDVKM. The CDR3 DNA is TGTGCCAGCAGACTGCGACAGGGTCTGAACTATGGCTACACCTTC. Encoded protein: CASRLRQGLNYGYTF.

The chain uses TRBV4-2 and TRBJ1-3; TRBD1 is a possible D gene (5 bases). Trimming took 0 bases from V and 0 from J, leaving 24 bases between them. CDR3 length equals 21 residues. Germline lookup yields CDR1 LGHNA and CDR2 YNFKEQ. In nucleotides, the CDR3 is TGTGCCAGCAGCCAAGATCCACCGGGCAGGGACGGGGGATACTCTGGAAACACCATATATTTT. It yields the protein CASSQDPPGRDGGYSGNTIYF.

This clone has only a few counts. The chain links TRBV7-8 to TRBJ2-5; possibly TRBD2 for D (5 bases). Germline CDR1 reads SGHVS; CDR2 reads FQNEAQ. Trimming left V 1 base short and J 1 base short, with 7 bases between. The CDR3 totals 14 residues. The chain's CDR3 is CASSLVTTQETQYF. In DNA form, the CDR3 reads TGTGCCAGCAGCTTAGTGACTACCCAAGAGACCCAGTACTTC.

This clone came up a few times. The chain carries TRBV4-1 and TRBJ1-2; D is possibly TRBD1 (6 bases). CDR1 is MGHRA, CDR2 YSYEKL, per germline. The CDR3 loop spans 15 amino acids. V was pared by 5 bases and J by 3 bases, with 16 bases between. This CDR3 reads CASSSEGRGHYGYTF. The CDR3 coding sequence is TGCGCCAGCAGCTCCGAAGGCAGGGGCCACTATGGCTACACCTTC.

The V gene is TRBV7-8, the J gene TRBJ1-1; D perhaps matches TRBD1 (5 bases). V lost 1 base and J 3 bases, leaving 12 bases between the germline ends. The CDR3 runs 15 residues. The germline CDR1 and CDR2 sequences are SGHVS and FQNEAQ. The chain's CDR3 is CASSLEGRAYTEAFF. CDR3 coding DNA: TGTGCCAGCAGCTTAGAGGGCAGGGCGTACACTGAAGCTTTCTTT.

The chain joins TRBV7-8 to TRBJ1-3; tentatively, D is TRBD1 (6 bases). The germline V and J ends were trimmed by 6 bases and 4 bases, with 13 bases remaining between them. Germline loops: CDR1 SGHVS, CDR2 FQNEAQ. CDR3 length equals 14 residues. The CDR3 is CASRPGTTGNTIYF. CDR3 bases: TGTGCCAGCAGACCCGGGACAACCGGAAACACCATATATTTT.

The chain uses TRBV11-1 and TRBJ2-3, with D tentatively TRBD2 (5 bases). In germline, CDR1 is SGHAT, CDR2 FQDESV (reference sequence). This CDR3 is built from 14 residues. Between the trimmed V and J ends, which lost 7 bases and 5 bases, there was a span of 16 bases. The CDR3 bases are TGTGCCAGCACCGAGGCGGGCGCGGGAGATACGCAGTATTTT. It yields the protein CASTEAGAGDTQYF.

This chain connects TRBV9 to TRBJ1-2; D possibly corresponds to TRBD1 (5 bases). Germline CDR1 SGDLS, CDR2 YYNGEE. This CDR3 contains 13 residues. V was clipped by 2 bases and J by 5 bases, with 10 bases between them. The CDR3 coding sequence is TGTGCCAGCAGCGTGCGGCAGGGATATGGCTACACCTTC. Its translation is CASSVRQGYGYTF.

The CDR3, as DNA: TGTGCCAGCAGCAAAGAAAGGGGCAGCGCCTCTGGAAACACCATATATTTT. This sequence encodes CASSKERGSASGNTIYF. This chain uses TRBV21-1 with TRBJ1-3; TRBD1, the table's D call, was not compared with the DNA. TRBV21-1 is a known pseudogene. There are 17 residues in the CDR3.

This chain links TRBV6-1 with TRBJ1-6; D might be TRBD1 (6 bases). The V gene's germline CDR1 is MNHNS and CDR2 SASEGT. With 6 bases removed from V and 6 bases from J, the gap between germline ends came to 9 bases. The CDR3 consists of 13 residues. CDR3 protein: CASSGTSNSPLHF. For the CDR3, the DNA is TGTGCCAGCAGCGGGACAAGTAATTCACCCCTCCACTTT.

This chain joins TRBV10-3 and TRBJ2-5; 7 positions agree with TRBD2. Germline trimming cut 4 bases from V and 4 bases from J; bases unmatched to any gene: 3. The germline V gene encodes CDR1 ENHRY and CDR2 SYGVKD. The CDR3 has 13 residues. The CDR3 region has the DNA TGTGCCATCAGTGTATCTAGCGGAGAGACCCAGTACTTC. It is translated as CAISVSSGETQYF.

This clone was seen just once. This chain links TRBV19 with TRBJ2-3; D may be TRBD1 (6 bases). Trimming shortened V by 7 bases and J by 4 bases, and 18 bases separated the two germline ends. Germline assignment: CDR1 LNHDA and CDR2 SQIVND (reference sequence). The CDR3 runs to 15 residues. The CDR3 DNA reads TGTGCCAGTAATAAGAGACAGGCGGACGCAGATACGCAGTATTTT. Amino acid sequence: CASNKRQADADTQYF. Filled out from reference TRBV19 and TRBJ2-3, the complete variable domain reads DGGITQSPKYLFRKEGQNVTLSCEQNLNHDAMYWYRQDPGQGLRLIYYSQIVNDFQKGDIAEGYSVSREKKESFPLTVTSAQKNPTAFYLCASNKRQADADTQYFGPGTRLTVL.

The CDR3 nucleotides are TGCGCCAGCAGCTTGGCTCGAGATAGCGGGGTGACCAAAAACATTCAGTACTTC. Protein: CASSLARDSGVTKNIQYF. The J gene is TRBJ2-4, the V gene TRBV5-1; 8 bases align to TRBD2. The germline V gene has CDR1 SGHRS and CDR2 YFSETQ. V shed 0 bases, J shed 2 bases, and the junction held 10 bases outside the gene matches. The CDR3 length is 18 residues.

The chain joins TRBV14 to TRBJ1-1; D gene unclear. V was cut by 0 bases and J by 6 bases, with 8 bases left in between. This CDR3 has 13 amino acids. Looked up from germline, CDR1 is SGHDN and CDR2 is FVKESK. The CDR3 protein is CASSQDRWSEAFF. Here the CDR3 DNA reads TGTGCCAGCAGCCAAGACCGGTGGTCTGAAGCTTTCTTT.

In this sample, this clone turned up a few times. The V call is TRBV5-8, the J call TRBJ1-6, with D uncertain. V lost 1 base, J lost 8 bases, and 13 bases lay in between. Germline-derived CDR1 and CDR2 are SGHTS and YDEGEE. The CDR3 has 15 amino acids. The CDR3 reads CASSLFRGYDSPLHF. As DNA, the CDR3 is TGTGCCAGCAGCTTGTTCCGGGGATATGATTCACCCCTCCACTTT.

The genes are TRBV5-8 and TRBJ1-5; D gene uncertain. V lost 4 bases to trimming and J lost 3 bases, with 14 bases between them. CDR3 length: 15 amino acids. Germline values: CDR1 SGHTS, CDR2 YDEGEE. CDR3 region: CASSLARSYNQPQHF. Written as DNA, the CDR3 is TGTGCCAGCAGCCTCGCGAGGAGTTACAATCAGCCCCAGCATTTT.

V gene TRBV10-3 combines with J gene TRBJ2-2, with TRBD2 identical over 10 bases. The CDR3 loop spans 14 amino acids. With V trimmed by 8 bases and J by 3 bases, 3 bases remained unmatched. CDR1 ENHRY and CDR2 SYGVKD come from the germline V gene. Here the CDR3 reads CAIGLAGDTGELFF. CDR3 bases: TGTGCCATCGGGCTAGCGGGGGACACCGGGGAGCTGTTTTTT.